This T cell receptor (beta chain) was recovered during a study of T-cell memory formation after mild COVID-19. In the study overall: There were largely donor-specific TCR clusters.

The CDR3 runs 14 residues. V gave up 3 bases and J gave up 5 bases, with 14 bases separating them. Sample barcodes and UMIs were carried by the TCR alpha and TCR beta cDNA libraries that 5'RACE generated with constant-segment primers. TCRdb analysed the 5' RACE reads with MiXCR anew, one entry per CDR3 protein. The table shows 150,000 to 200,000 distinct CDR3 sequences, with around a tenth occurring only once. This clonotype has at least ten counts. Its antigen is unknown. General study findings and limits: Some clones that responded were present in memory (sampled pre-infection), which suggests cross-reactive memory joined. Clones that got smaller from day 15 to 85 had even CD4/CD8, while clones growing later tipped toward CD4+.

Input material: PBMCs or a T cell subset sorted from them (not recorded which). This TCR derives from a man between 18 and 29 years old who had mild COVID-19 (a few samples of this study predate the infection). Cell type and time point are not known. V and J are TRBV12-3 or TRBV12-4 and TRBJ2-7; either TRBD1 or TRBD2 may supply D (5 bases each). The CDR3 nucleotides read TGTGCCAGCAGTTTTTTTGCCAGGGACCACGAGCAGTACTTC. The encoded protein is CASSFFARDHEQYF.